One sample yielded the 9 T cell receptor beta chains listed below, sequenced in a study of PD-1 blockade in mismatch repair-deficient tumors (dated by TCRdb to 2017 to 2019). The time point label, as the study defines it: peripheral blood 12 weeks after first pembrolizumab dose. The library was prepared using the immunoSEQ multiplex PCR assay. TCRdb stores this immuneACCESS table with in-frame sequences only. Part of the clones is absent; in the studies checked, under half of the shortfall reflects unresolved V genes, and no reason is known for the rest. Counted in this sample were tens of thousands of clones; approximately 81% of them appeared once. The top ten constitute around 2.6% of the sample. The specimen comprised peripheral blood, sampled 12 weeks after starting pembrolizumab. The source is an adult with mismatch repair-deficient cancer.

The chain employs TRBV19 and TRBJ1-2, with 8 bases aligning to TRBD1. Trimming removed 5 bases from V and 8 bases from J; junction bases left unmatched: 7. CDR3 size: 13 residues. Germline loops: CDR1 LNHDA, CDR2 SQIVND (reference sequence). The CDR3 region is CASSLGQGDGYTF. In DNA, the CDR3 is TGTGCCAGTAGTCTCGGACAGGGTGACGGCTACACCTTC.

The chain joins TRBV5-6 to TRBJ1-2; D gene unclear. Trimming took off 2 bases at V and 0 bases at J, with 8 bases between the two ends. Germline CDR1 reads SGHDT; CDR2 reads YYEEEE. The CDR3 spans 14 residues. The CDR3 DNA sequence: TGTGCCAGCAGCTTTCGCCCCGCTAACTATGGCTACACCTTC. Residues: CASSFRPANYGYTF.

The V call is TRBV10-3, the J call TRBJ1-4; 7 bases map to TRBD1. This CDR3 has 15 amino acids. In germline, CDR1 is ENHRY, CDR2 SYGVKD. With V trimmed by 2 bases and J by 5 bases, 5 bases remained unmatched. CDR3 sequence: CAISEQGDINEKLFF. The DNA of the CDR3 is TGTGCCATCAGTGAGCAGGGGGATATCAATGAAAAACTGTTTTTT.

The J gene is TRBJ2-7, the V gene TRBV6-1; D call uncertain. Per the germline V gene, CDR1 is MNHNS and CDR2 is SASEGT. The length of the CDR3 is 12 residues. V dropped 3 bases and J dropped 3 bases, with 6 bases sitting between them. CDR3 DNA sequence: TGTGCCAGCAGTGATCGTGGCTACGAGCAGTACTTC. It specifies CASSDRGYEQYF.

The chain links TRBV4-1 to TRBJ2-5; 16 nucleotides align to TRBD2. The CDR3 contains 17 residues. CDR1 MGHRA and CDR2 YSYEKL come from the germline V gene. J lost 5 bases, V lost 4 bases, and 7 bases had no gene match. The CDR3 DNA follows: TGCGCCAGCAGCCGGGGACTAGCGGGAGGGCCTACGGAGACCCAGTACTTC. Translation gives CASSRGLAGGPTETQYF.

This clone was found a few times. The chain uses TRBV30 and TRBJ1-1; the match to TRBD1 covers 9 bases. Germline V gene sequence: CDR1 GTSNPN, CDR2 SVGIG (reference sequence). V dropped 8 bases and J dropped 1; count of bases not matched to a gene: 8. The CDR3 spans 14 residues. The CDR3 nucleotides read TGTGCCCGAGGGTGGGGACAGGGGAACACTGAAGCTTTCTTT. Encoded protein: CARGWGQGNTEAFF.

The chain uses TRBV25-1 and TRBJ2-1; 7 bases align to TRBD1. The trim removed 4 bases at V and 4 bases at J, leaving 4 bases unmatched. The germline V gene encodes CDR1 MGHDK and CDR2 SYGVNS. The CDR3 length is 14 residues. DNA of the CDR3: TGTGCCAGCAGTGGACAGGGACGATACAATGAGCAGTTCTTC. It encodes CASSGQGRYNEQFF.

The chain couples TRBV14 to TRBJ2-1, with unresolved D. CDR1 is SGHDN and CDR2 is FVKESK in the germline V gene. There are 14 residues in the CDR3. The germline V and J ends were trimmed by 8 bases and 3 bases, with 14 bases remaining between them. The CDR3 DNA is TGTGCCAGCGGGCTCGGGCCATTCTACAATGAGCAGTTCTTC. Residues: CASGLGPFYNEQFF.

The CDR3 bases are TGTGCCAGCTCAGTGGACCAACAAGAGACCCAGTACTTC. Protein sequence: CASSVDQQETQYF. The chain carries TRBV18 and TRBJ2-5, with unresolved D. V was shortened by 5 bases and J by 2 bases, with 9 bases between the two germline ends. The germline V gene encodes CDR1 KGHSH and CDR2 LQKENI. The CDR3 totals 13 residues.